This T cell receptor (beta chain) appears in the sequencing data of a study of blood T cell repertoires in COVID-19. TCRdb's copy holds only in-frame clones and misses some; the assay was immunoSEQ multiplex PCR. Among almost 50,000 clones listed, more than 75% were seen once. This clone was recorded once. The CDR3 spans 15 residues. CDR1 is LNHNV, CDR2 YYDKDF, per germline (reference sequence). The germline V and J ends were trimmed by 2 bases and 4 bases, with 14 bases remaining between them. This receptor was taken from a human donor in a cohort sampled during active COVID-19. Specimen: peripheral blood. The chain employs TRBV15 and TRBJ2-5, with D maybe TRBD1 (6 bases). The CDR3 DNA reads as TGTGCCACCAGCAGAAAAAGGGGGTTTGGAGAGACCCAGTACTTC. Residues: CATSRKRGFGETQYF.